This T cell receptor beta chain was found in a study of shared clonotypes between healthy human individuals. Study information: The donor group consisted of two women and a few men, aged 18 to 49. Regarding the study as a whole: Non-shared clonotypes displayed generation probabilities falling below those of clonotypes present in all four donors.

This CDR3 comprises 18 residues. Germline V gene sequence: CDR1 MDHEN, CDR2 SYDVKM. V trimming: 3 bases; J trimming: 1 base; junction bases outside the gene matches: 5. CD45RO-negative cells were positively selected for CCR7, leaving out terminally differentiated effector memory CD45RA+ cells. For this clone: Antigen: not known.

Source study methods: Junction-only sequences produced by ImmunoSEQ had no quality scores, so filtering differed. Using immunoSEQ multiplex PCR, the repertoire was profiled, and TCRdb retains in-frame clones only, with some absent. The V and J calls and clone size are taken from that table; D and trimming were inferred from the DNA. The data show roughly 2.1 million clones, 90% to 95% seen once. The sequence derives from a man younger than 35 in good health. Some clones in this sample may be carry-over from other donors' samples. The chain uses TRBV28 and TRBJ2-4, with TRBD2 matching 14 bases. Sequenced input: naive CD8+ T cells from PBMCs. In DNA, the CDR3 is TGTGCCAGCAGTTTGGGACTAGCGGGAGCCCGTGCCAAAAACATTCAGTACTTC. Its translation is CASSLGLAGARAKNIQYF.